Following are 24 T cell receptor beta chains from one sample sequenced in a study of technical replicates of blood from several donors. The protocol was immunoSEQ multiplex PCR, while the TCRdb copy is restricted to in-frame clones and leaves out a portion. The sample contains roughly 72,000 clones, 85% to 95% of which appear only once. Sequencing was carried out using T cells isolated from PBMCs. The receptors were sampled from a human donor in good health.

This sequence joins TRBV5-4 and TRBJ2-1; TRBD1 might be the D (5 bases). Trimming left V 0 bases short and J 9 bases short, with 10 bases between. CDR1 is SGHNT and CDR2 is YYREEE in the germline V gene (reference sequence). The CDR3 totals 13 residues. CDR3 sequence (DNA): TGTGCCAGCAGCTTGGTAGGGGTAAGTGAGCAGTTCTTC. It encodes CASSLVGVSEQFF.

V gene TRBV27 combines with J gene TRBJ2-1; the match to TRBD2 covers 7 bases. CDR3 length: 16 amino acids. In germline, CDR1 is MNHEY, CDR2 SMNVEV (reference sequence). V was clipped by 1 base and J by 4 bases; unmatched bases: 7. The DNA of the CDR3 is TGTGCCAGCAGTTTATATGGACTAGTAGGATACAATGAGCAGTTCTTC. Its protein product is CASSLYGLVGYNEQFF.

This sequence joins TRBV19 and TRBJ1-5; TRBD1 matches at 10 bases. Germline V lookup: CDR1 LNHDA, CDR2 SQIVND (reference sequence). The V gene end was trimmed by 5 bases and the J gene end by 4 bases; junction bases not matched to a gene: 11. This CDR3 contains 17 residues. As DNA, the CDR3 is TGTGCCAGTAGTCCCCGGGACAGGGGTATTCCGAATCAGCCCCAGCATTTT. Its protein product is CASSPRDRGIPNQPQHF.

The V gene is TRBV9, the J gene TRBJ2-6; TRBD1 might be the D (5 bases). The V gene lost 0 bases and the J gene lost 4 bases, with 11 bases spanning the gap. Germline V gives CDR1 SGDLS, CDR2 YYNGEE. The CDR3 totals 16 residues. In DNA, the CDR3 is TGTGCCAGCAGCGTAGCTCAGGGCACCGGGGCCAACGTCCTGACTTTC. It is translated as CASSVAQGTGANVLTF.

The CDR3 reads CATKTWDEQYF. CDR3 nucleotides: TGTGCCACCAAGACTTGGGACGAGCAGTACTTC. The chain uses TRBV19 and TRBJ2-7; D gene ambiguous. The V end was cut by 10 bases, the J end by 5 bases, with 12 bases between. Germline V gene data show CDR1 as LNHDA and CDR2 as SQIVND (reference sequence). The CDR3 spans 11 residues.

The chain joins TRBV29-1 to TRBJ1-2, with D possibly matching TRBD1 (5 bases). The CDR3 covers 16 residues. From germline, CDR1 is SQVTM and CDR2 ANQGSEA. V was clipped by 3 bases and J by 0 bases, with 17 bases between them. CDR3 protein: CSVDEFQGGANYGYTF. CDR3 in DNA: TGCAGCGTTGACGAATTTCAGGGAGGCGCTAACTATGGCTACACCTTC.

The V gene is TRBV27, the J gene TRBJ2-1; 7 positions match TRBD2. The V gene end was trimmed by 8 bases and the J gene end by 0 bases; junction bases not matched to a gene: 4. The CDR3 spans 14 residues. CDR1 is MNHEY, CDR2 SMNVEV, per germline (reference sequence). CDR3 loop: CASGGGSSYNEQFF. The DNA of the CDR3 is TGTGCCAGCGGGGGGGGAAGCTCCTACAATGAGCAGTTCTTC.

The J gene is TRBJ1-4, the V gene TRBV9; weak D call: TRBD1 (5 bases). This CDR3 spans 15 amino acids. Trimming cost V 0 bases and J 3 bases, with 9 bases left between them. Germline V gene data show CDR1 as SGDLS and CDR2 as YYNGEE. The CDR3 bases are TGTGCCAGCAGCGTAGTTGGGGCTTCTAATGAAAAACTGTTTTTT. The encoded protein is CASSVVGASNEKLFF.

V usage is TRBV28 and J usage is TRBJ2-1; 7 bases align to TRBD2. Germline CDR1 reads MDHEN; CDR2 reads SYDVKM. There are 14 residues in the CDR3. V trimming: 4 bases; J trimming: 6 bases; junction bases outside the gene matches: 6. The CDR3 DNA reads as TGTGCCAGCAGTTCCAGACTAGCAGCCAATGAGCAGTTCTTC. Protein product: CASSSRLAANEQFF.

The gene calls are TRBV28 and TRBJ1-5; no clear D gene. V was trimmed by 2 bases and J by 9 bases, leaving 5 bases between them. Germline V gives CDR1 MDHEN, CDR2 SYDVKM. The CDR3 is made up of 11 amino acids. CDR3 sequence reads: CASSLIGPQHF. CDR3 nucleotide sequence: TGTGCCAGCAGTTTAATCGGGCCCCAGCATTTT.

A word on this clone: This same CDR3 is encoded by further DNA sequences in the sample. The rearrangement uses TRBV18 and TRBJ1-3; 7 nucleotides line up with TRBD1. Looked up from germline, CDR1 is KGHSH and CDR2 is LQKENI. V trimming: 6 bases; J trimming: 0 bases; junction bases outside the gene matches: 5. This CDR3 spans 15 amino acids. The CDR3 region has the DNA TGTGCCAGCTCCCCGGACAGGTCCTCTGGAAACACCATATATTTT. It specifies CASSPDRSSGNTIYF.

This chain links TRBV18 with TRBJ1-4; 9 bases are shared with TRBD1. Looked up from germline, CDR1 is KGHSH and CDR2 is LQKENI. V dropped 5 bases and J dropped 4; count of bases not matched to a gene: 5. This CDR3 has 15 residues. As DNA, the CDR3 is TGTGCCAGCTCAACGGACAGGGGAAATAATGAAAAACTGTTTTTT. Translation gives CASSTDRGNNEKLFF. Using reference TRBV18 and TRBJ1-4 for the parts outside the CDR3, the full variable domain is NAGVMQNPRHLVRRRGQEARLRCSPMKGHSHVYWYRQLPEEGLKFMVYLQKENIIDESGMPKERFSAEFPKEGPSILRIQQVVRGDSAAYFCASSTDRGNNEKLFFGSGTQLSVL.

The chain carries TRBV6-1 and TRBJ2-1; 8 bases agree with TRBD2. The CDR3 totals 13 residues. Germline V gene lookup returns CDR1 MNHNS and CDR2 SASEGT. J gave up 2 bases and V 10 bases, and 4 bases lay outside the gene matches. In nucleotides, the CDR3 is TGTGCCACCAGCGGGAGTACCTACAATGAGCAGTTCTTC. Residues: CATSGSTYNEQFF.

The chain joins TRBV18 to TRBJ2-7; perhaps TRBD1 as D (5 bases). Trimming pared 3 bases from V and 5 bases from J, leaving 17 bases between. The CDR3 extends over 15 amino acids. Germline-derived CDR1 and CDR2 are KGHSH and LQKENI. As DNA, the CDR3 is TGTGCCAGCTCACCTCTCTCGGACAAAGCTCACGAGCAGTACTTC. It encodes CASSPLSDKAHEQYF.

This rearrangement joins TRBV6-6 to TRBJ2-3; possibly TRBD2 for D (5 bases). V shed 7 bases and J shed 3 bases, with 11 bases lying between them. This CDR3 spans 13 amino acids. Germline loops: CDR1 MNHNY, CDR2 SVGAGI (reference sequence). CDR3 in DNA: TGTGCCAGCAATCGTCGGGATACAGATACGCAGTATTTT. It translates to CASNRRDTDTQYF.

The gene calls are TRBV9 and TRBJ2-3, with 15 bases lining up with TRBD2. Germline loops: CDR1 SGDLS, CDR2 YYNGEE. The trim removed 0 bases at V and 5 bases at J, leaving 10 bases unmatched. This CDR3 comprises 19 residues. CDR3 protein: CASSVGPGLAGGLIDTQYF. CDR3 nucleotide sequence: TGTGCCAGCAGCGTAGGTCCCGGACTAGCGGGAGGGCTAATAGATACGCAGTATTTT.

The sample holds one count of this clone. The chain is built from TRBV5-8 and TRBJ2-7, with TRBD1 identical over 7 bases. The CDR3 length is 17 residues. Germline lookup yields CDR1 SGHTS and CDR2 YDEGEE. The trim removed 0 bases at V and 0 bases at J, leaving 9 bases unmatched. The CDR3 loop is CASSLVWDSLSSYEQYF. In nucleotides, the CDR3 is TGTGCCAGCAGCTTGGTCTGGGACAGCTTGAGCTCCTACGAGCAGTACTTC.

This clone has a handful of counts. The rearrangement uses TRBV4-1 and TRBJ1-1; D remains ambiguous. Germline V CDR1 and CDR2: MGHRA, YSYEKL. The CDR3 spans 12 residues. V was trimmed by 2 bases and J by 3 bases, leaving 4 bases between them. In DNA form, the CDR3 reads TGCGCCAGCAGCCAAACATACACTGAAGCTTTCTTT. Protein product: CASSQTYTEAFF.

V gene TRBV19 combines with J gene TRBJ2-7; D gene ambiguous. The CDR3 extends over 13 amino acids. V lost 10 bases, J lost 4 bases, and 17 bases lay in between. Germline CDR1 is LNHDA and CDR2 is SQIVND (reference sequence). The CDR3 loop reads CATAPDWRYEQYF. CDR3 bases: TGTGCCACTGCCCCCGATTGGAGATACGAGCAGTACTTC. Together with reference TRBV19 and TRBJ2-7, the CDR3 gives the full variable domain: DGGITQSPKYLFRKEGQNVTLSCEQNLNHDAMYWYRQDPGQGLRLIYYSQIVNDFQKGDIAEGYSVSREKKESFPLTVTSAQKNPTAFYLCATAPDWRYEQYFGPGTRLTVT.

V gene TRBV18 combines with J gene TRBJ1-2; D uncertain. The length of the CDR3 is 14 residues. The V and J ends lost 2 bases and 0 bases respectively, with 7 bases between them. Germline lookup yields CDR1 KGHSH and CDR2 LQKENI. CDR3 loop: CASSPSGPNYGYTF. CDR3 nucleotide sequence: TGTGCCAGCTCACCATCAGGCCCTAACTATGGCTACACCTTC.

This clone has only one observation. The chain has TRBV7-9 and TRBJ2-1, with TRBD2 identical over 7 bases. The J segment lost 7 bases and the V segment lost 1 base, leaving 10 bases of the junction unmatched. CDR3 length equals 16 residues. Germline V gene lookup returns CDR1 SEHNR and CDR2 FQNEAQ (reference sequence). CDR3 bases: TGTGCCAGCAGCTTAGGGGGACTGCGGGAGAAGAATGAGCAGTTCTTC. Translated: CASSLGGLREKNEQFF.

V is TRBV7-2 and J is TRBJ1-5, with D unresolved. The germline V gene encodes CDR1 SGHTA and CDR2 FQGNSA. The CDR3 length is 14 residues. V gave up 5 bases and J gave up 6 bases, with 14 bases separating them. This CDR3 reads CASSRHGNGQPQHF. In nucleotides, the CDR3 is TGTGCCAGCAGCCGACACGGGAATGGTCAGCCCCAGCATTTT. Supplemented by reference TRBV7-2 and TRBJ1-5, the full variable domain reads GAGVSQSPSNKVTEKGKDVELRCDPISGHTALYWYRQSLGQGLEFLIYFQGNSAPDKSGLPSDRFSAERTGGSVSTLTIQRTQQEDSAVYLCASSRHGNGQPQHFGDGTRLSIL.

The CDR3 bases are TGTGCCAGCAGTAGGACATATTCCTACGAGCAGTACTTC. Residues: CASSRTYSYEQYF. The rearrangement uses TRBV27 and TRBJ2-7; a weak D match, TRBD1 (5 bases). The CDR3 totals 13 residues. The germline V and J ends were trimmed by 5 bases and 1 base, with 9 bases remaining between them. Germline assignment: CDR1 MNHEY and CDR2 SMNVEV (reference sequence).

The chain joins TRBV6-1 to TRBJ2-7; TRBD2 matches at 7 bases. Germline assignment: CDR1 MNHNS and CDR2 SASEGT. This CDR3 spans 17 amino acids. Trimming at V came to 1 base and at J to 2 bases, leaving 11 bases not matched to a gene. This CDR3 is CASSEGLGEGLTYEQYF. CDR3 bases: TGTGCCAGCAGTGAAGGTTTGGGGGAGGGATTAACCTACGAGCAGTACTTC.